This TCR beta chain was sequenced for a study of blood T cells in healthy people across ages. Comments on this clonotype: Its antigen is undetermined.

Germline loops: CDR1 MNHEY, CDR2 SVGAGI. After removal of 10 bases from V and 4 bases from J, the junction contained 14 bases not matched to a gene. The CDR3 loop spans 15 amino acids. Study-wide results and limits: As age increased, TCR beta diversity per million T cells fell in a roughly linear fashion.

Russia was home to the donors, healthy Caucasian individuals aged about 6 to 90. Isolation per sample recovered at least 7 million PBMCs. PCR was performed a second time for about 6 to 12 cycles using a sample-barcoded 5' primer and a J-beta primer mix. Each cDNA molecule received a tag from a template-switch adaptor that had 12 random nucleotides. MiXCR, run by TCRdb on the 5' RACE reads, gives a single entry per CDR3 protein. The sample gives around 1.5 million distinct CDR3 sequences, about 43% of which show up once; around 8% is in the top ten. The rearrangement joins TRBV6-5 to TRBJ2-5; 8 nucleotides line up with TRBD2. The sample was blood. The sequence derives from a woman aged 18-29 years in good health. CDR3 bases: TGTGCCACCAGCACGGAACGGGAGGGCCGAGAGACCCAGTACTTC. Translated: CATSTEREGRETQYF.